These T cell receptor beta chains were read from a single sample in a study of blood T cell repertoires in COVID-19. Libraries were prepared by immunoSEQ multiplex PCR; TCRdb keeps only in-frame clonotypes and omits some of them. The sample yields 240,000 or so clones, around 90% seen once. The sequenced sample was PBMCs or T cells enriched from blood (not recorded which). All receptors derive from a man in his fifties who had been exposed to COVID-19. Each CDR3 is given with its conserved first and last residue. The D gene is left open where the match is weak. Clone size is shown for a subset of rows, as once, few, many or a class of expanded clone.

J,D,size,length,V,CDR3,DNA
TRBJ1-1,.,.,17,TRBV12-5,CASGTQRAGGLNTEAFF,TGTGCTAGTGGTACTCAGCGTGCTGGCGGCCTGAACACTGAAGCTTTCTTT
TRBJ2-1,TRBD2,.,20,TRBV18,CASSPFKPGLAVSSYNEQFF,TGTGCCAGCTCACCTTTTAAACCGGGACTAGCGGTGAGCTCCTACAATGAGCAGTTCTTC
TRBJ1-5,.,once,17,TRBV21-1,CASSKAQGHNGNQPQHF,TGTGCCAGCAGCAAAGCTCAAGGACACAATGGCAATCAGCCCCAGCATTTT
TRBJ1-2,TRBD1,.,15,TRBV28,CASSSAGGAGNGYTF,TGTGCCAGCAGTTCAGCAGGGGGCGCCGGGAATGGCTACACCTTC
TRBJ2-5,.,few,12,TRBV28,CASSFQGFPGYF,TGTGCCAGCAGTTTCCAGGGGTTTCCGGGGTACTTC
TRBJ1-4,.,.,16,TRBV12-5,CASGVQGVATNEKLFF,TGTGCTAGTGGCGTACAGGGAGTGGCCACTAATGAAAAACTGTTTTTT
TRBJ2-1,.,.,13,TRBV5-1,CASSLPVPNEQFF,TGCGCCAGCAGCTTACCGGTCCCCAATGAGCAGTTCTTC
TRBJ1-1,TRBD1,.,14,TRBV27,CASSLKGAGTEAFF,TGTGCCAGCAGTTTAAAGGGGGCGGGCACTGAAGCTTTCTTT
TRBJ1-2,TRBD1,.,17,TRBV28,CASSAGTGVGTYYGYTF,TGTGCCAGCAGCGCCGGGACAGGGGTGGGTACTTACTATGGCTACACCTTC
TRBJ2-1,.,.,16,TRBV7-8,CASSAVGGTSYNEQFF,TGTGCCAGCAGCGCTGTGGGGGGAACTTCCTACAATGAGCAGTTCTTC
TRBJ2-2,TRBD1,once,15,TRBV19,CASRGDRVGTGELFF,TGTGCCAGTAGGGGGGACAGGGTTGGCACCGGGGAGCTGTTTTTT
TRBJ1-2,.,.,12,TRBV2,CASSEYGGSGTF,TGTGCCAGCAGTGAATATGGGGGCTCGGGGACCTTC
TRBJ1-5,.,few,15,TRBV10-3,CAISEKTGHNQPQHF,TGTGCCATCAGTGAAAAGACAGGACATAATCAGCCCCAGCATTTT
TRBJ2-1,TRBD2,.,14,TRBV11-3,CASSLNSGTNEQFF,TGTGCCAGCAGCTTGAATAGCGGGACGAATGAGCAGTTCTTC
TRBJ1-5,.,.,15,TRBV6-2/TRBV6-3,CASSYSSGYNQPQHF,TGTGCCAGCAGTTACTCGTCAGGGTACAATCAGCCCCAGCATTTT
TRBJ2-1,TRBD2,.,17,TRBV5-1,CASSWGGTSGSIDEQFF,TGCGCCAGCAGCTGGGGCGGGACTAGCGGGAGTATAGATGAGCAGTTCTTC
TRBJ1-1,TRBD1,.,13,TRBV2,CASRVDRYTEAFF,TGTGCCAGCAGAGTGGACAGGTACACTGAAGCTTTCTTT
TRBJ1-3,.,.,12,TRBV6-6,CASTPEGNTIYF,TGTGCCAGCACCCCGGAGGGAAACACCATATATTTT
TRBJ1-1,.,.,13,TRBV28,CASSPTGYTEAFF,TGTGCCAGCAGTCCTACAGGGTACACTGAAGCTTTCTTT
TRBJ1-6,.,.,15,TRBV9,CASSDKGAYNSPLHF,TGTGCCAGCAGCGACAAGGGAGCCTATAATTCACCCCTCCACTTT
TRBJ2-5,TRBD1,.,16,TRBV5-1,CASSPSRQGGSETQYF,TGCGCCAGCAGCCCGTCTCGACAGGGGGGTTCAGAGACCCAGTACTTC
TRBJ2-3,.,.,14,TRBV5-5,CASSPRGWTDTQYF,TGTGCCAGCAGCCCAAGAGGTTGGACAGATACGCAGTATTTT
TRBJ2-3,.,.,14,TRBV5-1,CASSLGLVTDTQYF,TGCGCCAGCAGCTTGGGACTGGTGACAGATACGCAGTATTTT
TRBJ1-4,.,few,15,TRBV5-1,CASSLAPETNEKLFF,TGCGCCAGCAGCTTGGCCCCAGAAACTAATGAAAAACTGTTTTTT
TRBJ2-3,TRBD2,.,15,TRBV24-1,CATSTSGRAPDTQYF,TGTGCCACCAGTACTAGCGGGAGGGCTCCAGATACGCAGTATTTT
TRBJ1-5,.,.,17,TRBV2,CASSEGLEGGSNQPQHF,TGTGCCAGCAGTGAAGGGTTAGAAGGGGGAAGCAATCAGCCCCAGCATTTT
TRBJ1-6,.,.,13,TRBV30,CAWSNTYNSPLHF,TGTGCCTGGAGCAACACCTATAATTCACCCCTCCACTTT
TRBJ1-4,.,.,15,TRBV5-1,CASSLGWGRGEKLFF,TGCGCCAGCAGCTTGGGTTGGGGCAGGGGAGAAAAACTGTTTTTT
TRBJ1-4,TRBD1,.,15,TRBV3-1/TRBV3-2,CASSQRDRGNEKLFF,TGTGCCAGCAGCCAACGGGACAGGGGTAATGAAAAACTGTTTTTT
TRBJ2-1,TRBD2,.,16,TRBV28,CASSSTGGGRWDEQFF,TGTGCCAGCAGTTCCACCGGGGGGGGGCGCTGGGATGAGCAGTTCTTC
TRBJ1-1,TRBD1,.,15,TRBV5-1,CASSLARTGDTEAFF,TGCGCCAGCAGCTTGGCCAGGACAGGGGACACTGAAGCTTTCTTT
TRBJ2-3,TRBD2,.,16,TRBV18,CASSPLAGSSTDTQYF,TGTGCCAGCTCACCCCTAGCGGGTTCTAGCACAGATACGCAGTATTTT
TRBJ1-2,.,.,13,TRBV7-8,CASSLQWNYGYTF,TGTGCCAGCAGCCTCCAGTGGAACTATGGCTACACCTTC
TRBJ1-6,.,.,13,TRBV10-2,CASTRSPNSPLHF,TGCGCCAGCACTCGGTCACCCAATTCACCCCTCCACTTT
TRBJ1-1,.,.,13,TRBV28,CASSYRQGTLAFF,TGTGCCAGCAGTTATAGGCAGGGTACGTTAGCTTTCTTT